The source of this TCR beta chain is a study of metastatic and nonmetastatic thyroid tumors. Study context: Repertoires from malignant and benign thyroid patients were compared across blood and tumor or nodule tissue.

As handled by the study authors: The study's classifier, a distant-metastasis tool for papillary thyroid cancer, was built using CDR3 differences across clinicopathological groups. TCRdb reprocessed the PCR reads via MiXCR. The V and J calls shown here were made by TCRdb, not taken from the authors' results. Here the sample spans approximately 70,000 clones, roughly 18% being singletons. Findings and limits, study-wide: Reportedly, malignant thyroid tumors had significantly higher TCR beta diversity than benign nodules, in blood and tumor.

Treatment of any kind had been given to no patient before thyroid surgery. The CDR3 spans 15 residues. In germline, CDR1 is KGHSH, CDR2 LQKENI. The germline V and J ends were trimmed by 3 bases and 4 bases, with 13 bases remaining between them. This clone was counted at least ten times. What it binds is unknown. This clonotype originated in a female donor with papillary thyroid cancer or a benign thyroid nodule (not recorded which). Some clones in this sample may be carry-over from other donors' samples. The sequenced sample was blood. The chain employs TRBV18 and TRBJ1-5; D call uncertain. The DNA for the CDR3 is TGTGCCAGCTCACCTGGACCTCCCAGGAATCAGCCCCAGCATTTT. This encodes CASSPGPPRNQPQHF.